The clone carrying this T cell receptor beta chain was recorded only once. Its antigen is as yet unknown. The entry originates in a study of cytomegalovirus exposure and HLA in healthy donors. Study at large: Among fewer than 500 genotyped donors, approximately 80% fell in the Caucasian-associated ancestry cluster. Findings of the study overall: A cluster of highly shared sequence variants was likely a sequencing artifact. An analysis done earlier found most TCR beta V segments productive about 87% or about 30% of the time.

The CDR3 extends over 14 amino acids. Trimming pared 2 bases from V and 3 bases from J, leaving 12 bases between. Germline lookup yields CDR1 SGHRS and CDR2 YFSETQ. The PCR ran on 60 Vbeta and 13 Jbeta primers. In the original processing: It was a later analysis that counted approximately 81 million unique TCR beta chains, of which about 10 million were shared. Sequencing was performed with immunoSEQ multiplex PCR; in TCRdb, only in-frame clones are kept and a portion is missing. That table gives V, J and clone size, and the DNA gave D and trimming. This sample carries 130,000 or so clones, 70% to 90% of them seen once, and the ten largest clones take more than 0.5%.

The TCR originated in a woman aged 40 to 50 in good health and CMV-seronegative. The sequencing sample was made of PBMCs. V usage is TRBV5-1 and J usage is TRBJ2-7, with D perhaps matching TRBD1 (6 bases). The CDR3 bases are TGCGCCAGCAGCTTCGGACAGTCGAACTACGAGCAGTACTTC. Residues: CASSFGQSNYEQYF.